Listed here are 27 T cell receptor beta chains from one sample, sequenced in a study of blood T cell repertoires in COVID-19. The protocol was immunoSEQ multiplex PCR, while the TCRdb copy is restricted to in-frame clones and leaves out a portion. The repertoire holds almost 200,000 clones, with approximately 80% as singletons. Sequencing used peripheral blood. These receptors were collected from a man aged 60 to 69 with COVID-19, enrolled during active disease.

The chain employs TRBV7-9 and TRBJ2-2; 9 nucleotides match TRBD1. Germline loops: CDR1 SEHNR, CDR2 FQNEAQ (reference sequence). V lost 5 bases and J lost 5; bases outside the gene matches: 9. This CDR3 has 16 amino acids. The CDR3 DNA is TGTGCCAGCAGCCGTCAACAGGGGGCAAAGACCGGGGAGCTGTTTTTT. It yields the protein CASSRQQGAKTGELFF.

This rearrangement joins TRBV19 to TRBJ1-1; 9 nucleotides match TRBD1. The CDR3 is 14 amino acids. V was clipped by 7 bases and J by 4 bases; unmatched bases: 7. CDR1 and CDR2 (germline): LNHDA, SQIVND (reference sequence). CDR3 in amino acids: CASIGTGRITEAFF. The CDR3 DNA reads TGTGCCAGTATTGGGACAGGGCGGATCACTGAAGCTTTCTTT.

The rearrangement links TRBV6-2 or TRBV6-3 to TRBJ1-2, with 8 bases fitting TRBD1. The CDR3 covers 15 residues. Germline V lookup: CDR1 MNHEY, CDR2 SVGEGT. The trim removed 5 bases at V and 8 bases at J, leaving 13 bases unmatched. The CDR3 is CASSQEQGAIGGYTF. CDR3 nucleotide sequence: TGTGCCAGCAGTCAGGAGCAGGGGGCAATAGGAGGCTACACCTTC.

The J gene is TRBJ2-1, the V gene TRBV10-3; 11 bases line up with TRBD2. Germline CDR1 reads ENHRY; CDR2 reads SYGVKD. This CDR3 spans 16 amino acids. The V segment lost 5 bases and the J segment 6 bases; nucleotides outside the gene matches: 9. In DNA, the CDR3 is TGTGCCATCAGTTCCCTGACTAGCGGGGTAATCAATGAGCAGTTCTTC. Its translation: CAISSLTSGVINEQFF.

The chain has TRBV4-3 and TRBJ1-2; D is undetermined. CDR3 size: 15 residues. Trimming cost V 0 bases and J 4 bases, with 12 bases left between them. The germline V gene has CDR1 LGHNA and CDR2 YSLEER. The CDR3 region has the DNA TGCGCCAGCAGCCAAGATGCGGGAAGTGGCTATGGCTACACCTTC. Its protein product is CASSQDAGSGYGYTF.

The rearrangement joins TRBV3-1 (or the pseudogene TRBV3-2) to TRBJ1-2; 8 nucleotides line up with TRBD1. In germline, CDR1 is LGHDT, CDR2 YNNKEL (reference sequence). V trimming: 2 bases; J trimming: 3 bases; junction bases outside the gene matches: 2. This CDR3 comprises 14 residues. The CDR3 nucleotides read TGTGCCAGCAGCCAAAGACAGGGGCACTATGGCTACACCTTC. Encoded protein: CASSQRQGHYGYTF.

The CDR3 here is CASMQGQVSNQPQHF. Here the CDR3 DNA reads TGTGCCAGCATGCAGGGACAGGTTAGCAATCAGCCCCAGCATTTT. This chain joins TRBV28 and TRBJ1-5; 8 bases align to TRBD1. The length of the CDR3 is 15 residues. Germline CDR1 MDHEN, CDR2 SYDVKM. The J segment lost 0 bases and the V segment lost 7 bases, leaving 5 bases of the junction unmatched.

This sequence joins TRBV11-1 and TRBJ1-1; possible D gene TRBD1, 6 bases. The CDR3 consists of 13 residues. The V gene's germline CDR1 is SGHAT and CDR2 FQDESV (reference sequence). The V end was cut by 3 bases, the J end by 6 bases, with 11 bases between. The CDR3 spells CASSLRTVSEAFF. The CDR3 DNA sequence: TGTGCCAGCAGCTTGCGGACAGTCTCTGAAGCTTTCTTT.

The gene calls are TRBV7-2 and TRBJ1-5; no clear D gene. CDR1 and CDR2 from the germline V gene are SGHTA and FQGNSA. The CDR3 spans 14 residues. V lost 3 bases and J lost 6, with 12 bases in between. The DNA for the CDR3 is TGTGCCAGCAGCTTGGGAGAAGGTCGTCAGCCCCAGCATTTT. This codes for CASSLGEGRQPQHF.

The chain links TRBV12-3 or TRBV12-4 to TRBJ1-2; D remains ambiguous. Trimming removed 6 bases at V and 6 bases at J, with 14 bases between. The CDR3 contains 13 residues. CDR3 coding DNA: TGTGCCAGCAGACCCGGACTACTAGATGGCTACACCTTC. Amino acids: CASRPGLLDGYTF.

V is TRBV11-3 and J is TRBJ1-1; 7 bases align to TRBD1. This CDR3 spans 13 amino acids. The junction had 6 bases not matched to a gene; V was cut back by 6 bases and J by 5 bases. CDR1 is SGHNT and CDR2 is YENEEA in the germline V gene. CDR3 bases: TGTGCCAGCAGTGGGCCCAGGGGGACTGAAGCTTTCTTT. This translates into CASSGPRGTEAFF.

The chain employs TRBV7-3 and TRBJ2-1, with 12 bases aligning to TRBD2. V was clipped by 4 bases and J by 3 bases; unmatched bases: 7. The CDR3 spans 17 residues. The germline V gene encodes CDR1 SGHTA and CDR2 FQGTGA. The CDR3 DNA follows: TGTGCCAGCAGCTCCCGGACTAGCGGGGTGGTCTACAATGAGCAGTTCTTC. Translated, it gives CASSSRTSGVVYNEQFF.

The chain joins TRBV25-1 to TRBJ1-1, with D possibly TRBD1 on 6 matching bases. Looked up from germline, CDR1 is MGHDK and CDR2 is SYGVNS. Between the trimmed V and J ends, which lost 4 bases and 6 bases, there was a span of 18 bases. This CDR3 spans 15 amino acids. The CDR3 protein is CASSGIEAGDAEAFF. The CDR3 region has the DNA TGTGCCAGCAGTGGGATTGAGGCAGGGGACGCTGAAGCTTTCTTT.

The V and J genes are TRBV6-4 and TRBJ1-6, with 7 bases fitting TRBD1. The CDR3 runs to 14 residues. V was clipped by 2 bases and J by 7 bases; unmatched bases: 2. Germline values: CDR1 MRHNA, CDR2 SNTAGT. This CDR3 is CASSDRGPNSPLHF. For the CDR3, the DNA is TGTGCCAGCAGTGACAGGGGGCCCAATTCACCCCTCCACTTT.

Many counts were recorded for this clone. V usage is TRBV12-3 or TRBV12-4 and J usage is TRBJ1-1; D not certain. The V end was cut by 6 bases, the J end by 1 base, with 9 bases between. The CDR3 is 13 amino acids. The DNA of the CDR3 is TGTGCCAGCAGCCTCACATCGAACACTGAAGCTTTCTTT. It specifies CASSLTSNTEAFF.

This clone was recorded once. V and J are TRBV27 and TRBJ1-3, with 7 bases lining up with TRBD1. The J call may be wrong; the DNA end is better matched by TRBJ2-2. The CDR3 loop spans 16 amino acids. Germline V gives CDR1 MNHEY, CDR2 SMNVEV (reference sequence). The DNA of the CDR3 is TGTGCCAGCAGTACCTCCGGGACAGATAACACCGGGGAGCTGTTTTTT. This translates into CASSTSGTDNTGELFF.

The chain joins TRBV4-3 to TRBJ1-4, with D maybe TRBD1 (6 bases). The V and J ends lost 0 bases and 15 bases respectively, with 14 bases between them. Looked up from germline, CDR1 is LGHNA and CDR2 is YSLEER. This CDR3 has 13 residues. In DNA form, the CDR3 reads TGCGCCAGCAGCCAAGATCAGCTACAGGGCGTGTTTTTT. Encoded protein: CASSQDQLQGVFF.

The chain carries TRBV28 and TRBJ1-2; TRBD1 matches 7 bases. V dropped 6 bases and J dropped 5; count of bases not matched to a gene: 6. CDR3 length: 13 amino acids. Germline-derived CDR1 and CDR2 are MDHEN and SYDVKM. The CDR3 coding sequence is TGTGCCAGCAGGGTAGGGACAGTTTATGGCTACACCTTC. The encoded protein is CASRVGTVYGYTF.

The V and J genes are TRBV24-1 and TRBJ2-1, with TRBD2 matching over 10 bases. The junction had 7 bases not matched to a gene; V was cut back by 6 bases and J by 3 bases. The V gene's germline CDR1 is KGHDR and CDR2 SFDVKD. The CDR3 consists of 16 residues. This chain's CDR3 is CATSPPTSGIYNEQFF. The CDR3 DNA reads TGTGCCACCAGTCCCCCCACTAGCGGGATCTACAATGAGCAGTTCTTC.

The V and J genes are TRBV4-2 and TRBJ1-3; D not certain. This CDR3 is built from 15 residues. CDR1 and CDR2 from the germline V gene are LGHNA and YNFKEQ. Trimming took off 0 bases at V and 7 bases at J, with 13 bases between the two ends. CDR3 residues: CASSQDRDVANTIYF. The CDR3 nucleotides read TGTGCCAGCAGCCAAGATCGGGATGTGGCGAACACCATATATTTT.

The J gene is TRBJ1-1, the V gene TRBV6-5, with D hard to call. Per the germline V gene, CDR1 is MNHEY and CDR2 is SVGAGI. V lost 7 bases and J lost 4, with 10 bases in between. The CDR3 totals 12 residues. CDR3 region: CASNRGGTEAFF. As DNA, the CDR3 is TGTGCCAGCAATCGAGGTGGCACTGAAGCTTTCTTT.

This chain links TRBV30 with TRBJ1-4; no reliable D call. Germline V gene data show CDR1 as GTSNPN and CDR2 as SVGIG (reference sequence). The CDR3 spans 13 residues. V lost 1 base and J 8 bases, leaving 11 bases between the germline ends. The CDR3 coding sequence is TGTGCCTGGAGTGGGCTGCCGGGGGAAAAACTGTTTTTT. Translating it yields CAWSGLPGEKLFF.

The chain carries TRBV10-1 and TRBJ2-7, with D possibly being TRBD1 (6 bases). There are 14 residues in the CDR3. In germline, CDR1 is WNHNN, CDR2 SYGVQD (reference sequence). Trimming took 4 bases from V and 7 from J, leaving 17 bases between them. The CDR3 is CASSGAGTPWEQYF. CDR3 bases: TGCGCCAGCAGTGGCGCCGGGACACCCTGGGAGCAGTACTTC.

The chain is built from TRBV18 and TRBJ1-1; D possibly corresponds to TRBD1 (5 bases). The V end was cut by 3 bases, the J end by 1 base, with 12 bases between. CDR3 length: 15 residues. Germline CDR1 KGHSH, CDR2 LQKENI. CDR3 protein: CASSPPFRGNTEAFF. CDR3 bases: TGTGCCAGCTCACCCCCCTTTAGGGGGAACACTGAAGCTTTCTTT.

There are a few counts of this clone. The chain combines TRBV6-5 with TRBJ2-2; 7 bases are shared with TRBD1. The germline V gene has CDR1 MNHEY and CDR2 SVGAGI. Trimming at V came to 5 bases and at J to 7 bases, leaving 10 bases not matched to a gene. This CDR3 region has 15 residues. The CDR3 nucleotides are TGTGCCAGCAGTCAGACAGGGACAAGGGGCGGGGAGCTGTTTTTT. As protein: CASSQTGTRGGELFF.

The chain uses TRBV6-1 and TRBJ2-3; D is undetermined. V lost 1 base to trimming and J lost 2 bases, with 10 bases between them. CDR3 length: 15 residues. Germline V lookup: CDR1 MNHNS, CDR2 SASEGT. The CDR3 sequence: CASSEDRYPTDTQYF. CDR3 nucleotides: TGTGCCAGCAGTGAAGACAGATACCCCACAGATACGCAGTATTTT.

The chain combines TRBV19 with TRBJ1-1, with D unresolved. This CDR3 is 13 amino acids long. Trimming took 9 bases from V and 6 from J, leaving 17 bases between them. Per the germline V gene, CDR1 is LNHDA and CDR2 is SQIVND (reference sequence). CDR3 amino acids: CASQNGPHPEAFF. The CDR3, as DNA: TGTGCCAGCCAAAATGGGCCACACCCTGAAGCTTTCTTT.